The present entry profiles one T cell receptor beta chain with its context. Its antigen has not been determined. No base qualities exist here, and no much larger clone lies one base off it. The data stem from a study of shared clonotypes between healthy human individuals (dated by TCRdb to 2020 to 2022). Broadly, across the study: Two women and a few men aged 18 to 49 years were included in the cohort. For each donor, CD4 naive and CD4 memory were each given three plates, CD8 naive was given two plates, and CD8 memory was given one plate. Blood TCR repertoires of roughly five healthy adults were deeply sequenced to estimate repertoire size and the extent of clonotype sharing between individuals. To increase sequencing depth and limit assay-specific biases, different laboratories used diverse techniques to prepare libraries and sequence TCR repertoires. Between about 0.8 and 8.9 billion PBMCs per donor were obtained by leukapheresis.

Summary of the overall study and its limitations: Sampling was restricted to blood, and TCR repertoires in tissues likely differ from the TCR repertoires found in blood. Naive subsets generally had larger estimated clonotype richness than memory subsets did. Sharing across several donors was observed for roughly 5% of naive CD4, over 3% of naive CD8, 2.3% of memory CD4, and over 0.3% of memory CD8 clonotypes. The genetic and exposure-history diversity represented was limited by the small number of donors. Rarefaction of sorted-subset datasets indicated incomplete sequencing despite the large sequencing depth. Pairwise subsampling led to the expectation that sequencing depth would affect the degree of clonotype sharing among donors. Clonotypes shared by all four sorted-subset donors showed higher generation probabilities than non-shared clonotypes.

Measured from the cysteine to the phenylalanine, the CDR3 is 14 residues long. The kept DNA is CDR3 alone, 42 bases in frame from the first base. CDR1 and CDR2 are read off the germline V gene as SGHRS and YFSETQ. A distance of 10 bases separates the germline ends of V and J, which lose 0 bases and 3 bases respectively. Using the deep immunoSEQ assay, TCR CDR3 regions were amplified from genomic DNA by multiplex PCR. Extracted genomic DNA from each cell subset was spread evenly across all wells of several immunoSEQ 96-well plates, with each plate serving as a replicate. For sorted subsets, each replicate PCR was loaded with 150 to 250 ng genomic DNA, equivalent to about 30,000 T cell genomes. Purified libraries were quantified with a Qubit 3.0 fluorometer, sized on a Bioanalyzer 2100, and re-quantified with the KAPA Library Quantification kit. A separate single-read 150-cycle Illumina NextSeq 550 flow cell was used to sequence each immunoSEQ 96-well plate. In the original analysis: Because the immunoSEQ output included only junctional sequences and no quality scores, the filtering could not be the same as the filtering used for full-length reads. To assign V/J genes and CDR3, sequences were annotated against IMGT germline references using PyIR, a Python wrapper for IgBLAST v1.9. Reads were filtered out if the reads had weak V/J assignments (E-value above 1e-6), no CDR3, stop codons, out-of-frame junctions, or ambiguous translated residues. V3J clonotypes were defined as sequences sharing the same inferred V gene, J gene, and CDR3 amino acid sequence. Percentage overlap between repertoires was computed as shared unique clonotypes divided by the size of the smaller repertoire. Three approaches were used to assess repertoire richness: RTK rarefaction, the Chao1 estimator, and Recon v2.1 estimates of unobserved clonotypes. OLGA was used to compute generation probabilities for all TCRbeta clonotypes that the gDNA method yielded from a handful of donors. Entries here come from immuneACCESS through TCRdb and include only in-frame sequences with V and J called. Some clones fail to appear in such tables; in the studies checked, an unresolved V gene covers under half of the shortfall, and the cause of the remainder is unknown. D and trimming come from the DNA, and the V and J calls and clone size come from that table. The sample profile shows some 2.1 million clones; roughly 93% of them were found once. Around 1.7% of the sample lies in the top ten.

CD8 naive samples consisted of CD45RO-negative cells that were positively selected for CCR7, yielding a CD45RA+CCR7+ population without TemRA cells. Healthy HIV-negative adults with no recently reported acute infections or vaccinations were included as donors. Every donor was a Caucasian adult living in Nashville, Tennessee, USA. Blood was obtained by leukapheresis, after which PBMCs were separated by Ficoll-Histopaque density gradient centrifugation and cryopreserved in liquid nitrogen vapor phase. Analytical flow cytometry was used to check the purity and quantity of every magnetically sorted T cell population. Genomic DNA was isolated from each sorted fraction and quantified by UV absorbance on a Nanodrop 2000c.

The sample comprised naive CD8+ T cells from PBMCs. Sample cell subset or site, as interpreted from the label and publication: CD45RA+CCR7+. The chain is encoded by TRBV5-1 joined to TRBJ2-7; a tentative D match to TRBD1 spans 5 bases. The receptor was isolated from a young man in good health. Some clones in this sample may be carry-over from other donors' samples. The CDR3 reads as follows: CASSLGQSNYEQYF. The DNA is as follows: TGCGCCAGCAGCTTGGGACAGAGTAACTACGAGCAGTACTTC.